A selection of T cell receptor beta chains follows, all from one sample in a study of blood T cells in healthy people across ages. TCRdb ran MiXCR on the 5' RACE reads and lists one entry per CDR3 protein. The sample gives some 1,500,000 distinct CDR3 sequences, approximately 43% of which show up once; more than 4% is in the top ten. Input material: blood. Every receptor here comes from a woman under 30 in good health. Each CDR3 is given with its conserved first and last residue. Fields, in order: CDR3 length, D gene, J gene, clone size, V gene, CDR3 DNA, CDR3 protein. D genes are given only for firm matches. Clone sizes are given selectively: once, few, many, or a class where the clone is expanded.

>18|TRBD2|TRBJ2-1|.|TRBV2
TGTGCCAGCAGTTGGAGTCGGGCTAGCGGACCAACCTACAATGAGCAGTTCTTC
CASSWSRASGPTYNEQFF
>14|.|TRBJ1-2|few|TRBV15
TGTGCCACCAGCTTAGGACGGGGAGGGTATGGCTACACCTTC
CATSLGRGGYGYTF
>14|TRBD2|TRBJ2-3|.|TRBV20-1
TGCAGTGCTAGCGCTAGCGGGGAAACAGATACGCAGTATTTT
CSASASGETDTQYF
>16|.|TRBJ2-5|.|TRBV4-3
TGCGCCAGCAGCCAACGGTCCCTACAGGGCCAAGAGACCCAGTACTTC
CASSQRSLQGQETQYF
>15|.|TRBJ1-6|.|TRBV9
TGTGCCAGCAGCGCAGTGGTTGGTTCTAGCTCACCCCTCCACTTT
CASSAVVGSSSPLHF
>10|.|TRBJ2-5|few|TRBV6-2/TRBV6-3
TGTGCCAGCATGAATAGGGCCCAGTACTTC
CASMNRAQYF
>13|.|TRBJ1-6|few|TRBV25-1
TGTGCCAGCAGTGAGAGACAGAATTCACCCCTCCACTTT
CASSERQNSPLHF
>14|.|TRBJ1-1|.|TRBV4-2
TGTGCCAGCAGCCATGAGGACGGAAACACTGAAGCTTTCTTT
CASSHEDGNTEAFF
>12|.|TRBJ1-1|.|TRBV27
TGTGCCAGCATGAGGGGGAACACTGAAGCTTTCTTT
CASMRGNTEAFF
>14|.|TRBJ1-3|.|TRBV28
TGTGCCAGCACTTCCTCGGGCTCTGGAAACACCATATATTTT
CASTSSGSGNTIYF
>20|TRBD2|TRBJ2-1|.|TRBV7-9
TGTGCCAGCAGCTCAAGACTCGCGGGAGAGGCTTGGAGCTCCTACAATGAGCAGTTCTTC
CASSSRLAGEAWSSYNEQFF
>13|TRBD1|TRBJ1-2|.|TRBV12-3/TRBV12-4
TGTGCCAGCAGTTTTTCAGGGGGTGGTGGCTACACCTTC
CASSFSGGGGYTF
>16|.|TRBJ2-2|.|TRBV7-6
TGTGCCAGCAGCTTAGCCGGTATTCAGAACACCGGGGAGCTGTTTTTT
CASSLAGIQNTGELFF
>14|.|TRBJ1-5|.|TRBV20-1
TGCAGTGCGCAGCCGGGTGGTGGCAATCAGCCCCAGCATTTT
CSAQPGGGNQPQHF
>14|TRBD1|TRBJ1-2|.|TRBV7-2
TGTGCCAGCAGCCCCTTGGGGACAGGGACAGGCTACACCTTC
CASSPLGTGTGYTF
>16|TRBD1|TRBJ2-1|.|TRBV7-9
TGTGCCAGCAGCTTGACCGGGACAGGGGTCCACAATGAGCAGTTCTTC
CASSLTGTGVHNEQFF
>17|TRBD2|TRBJ2-1|few|TRBV6-1
TGTGCCAGCAGCAGTAGCGGGAGAGGGAGCTCCTACAATGAGCAGTTCTTC
CASSSSGRGSSYNEQFF
>14|.|TRBJ2-3|.|TRBV2
TGTGCCAGCAGTGAACTAGGGAGGACAGATACGCAGTATTTT
CASSELGRTDTQYF
>14|.|TRBJ2-3|.|TRBV4-1
TGCGCCAGCAGCGAGACCTGGAGCACAGATACGCAGTATTTT
CASSETWSTDTQYF
>15|.|TRBJ2-3|.|TRBV4-3
TGCGCCAGCAGCCAAGAATTCAGGGCCGCAGATACGCAGTATTTT
CASSQEFRAADTQYF
>18|TRBD2|TRBJ2-1|.|TRBV7-6
TGTGCCAGCAGCTTAATTTTTGGCGGGGGGGCCGTTTACAATGAGCAGTTCTTC
CASSLIFGGGAVYNEQFF
>13|.|TRBJ1-2|.|TRBV5-5
TGTGCCAGCAGCTTCGGGACAATCTATGGCTACACCTTC
CASSFGTIYGYTF
>16|TRBD2|TRBJ2-2|.|TRBV24-1
TGTGCCACCAGTGATGGTCTTCGCGGGAGTACCGGGGAGCTGTTTTTT
CATSDGLRGSTGELFF
>17|TRBD2|TRBJ2-7|.|TRBV4-1
TGCGCCAGCAGCCAGGCCCTTGGCGGGAGAGGCTACAATGAGCAGTACTTC
CASSQALGGRGYNEQYF
>15|TRBD2|TRBJ2-1|.|TRBV20-1
TGCAGTGCGAGACTAGCGGGAGGGCCTCGGATTGAGCAGTTCTTC
CSARLAGGPRIEQFF